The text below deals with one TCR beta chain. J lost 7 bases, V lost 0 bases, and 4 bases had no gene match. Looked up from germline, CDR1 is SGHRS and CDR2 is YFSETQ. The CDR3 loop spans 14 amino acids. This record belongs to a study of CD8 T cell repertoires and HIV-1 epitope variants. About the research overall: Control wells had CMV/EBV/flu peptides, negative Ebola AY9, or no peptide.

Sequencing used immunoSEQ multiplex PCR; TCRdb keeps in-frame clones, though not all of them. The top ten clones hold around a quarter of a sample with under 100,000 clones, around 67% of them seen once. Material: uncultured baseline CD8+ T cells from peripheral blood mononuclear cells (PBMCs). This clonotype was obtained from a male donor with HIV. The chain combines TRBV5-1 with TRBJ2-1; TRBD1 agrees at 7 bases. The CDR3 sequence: CASSLGQGVNEQFF. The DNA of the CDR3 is TGCGCCAGCAGCTTGGGACAGGGTGTGAATGAGCAGTTCTTC.